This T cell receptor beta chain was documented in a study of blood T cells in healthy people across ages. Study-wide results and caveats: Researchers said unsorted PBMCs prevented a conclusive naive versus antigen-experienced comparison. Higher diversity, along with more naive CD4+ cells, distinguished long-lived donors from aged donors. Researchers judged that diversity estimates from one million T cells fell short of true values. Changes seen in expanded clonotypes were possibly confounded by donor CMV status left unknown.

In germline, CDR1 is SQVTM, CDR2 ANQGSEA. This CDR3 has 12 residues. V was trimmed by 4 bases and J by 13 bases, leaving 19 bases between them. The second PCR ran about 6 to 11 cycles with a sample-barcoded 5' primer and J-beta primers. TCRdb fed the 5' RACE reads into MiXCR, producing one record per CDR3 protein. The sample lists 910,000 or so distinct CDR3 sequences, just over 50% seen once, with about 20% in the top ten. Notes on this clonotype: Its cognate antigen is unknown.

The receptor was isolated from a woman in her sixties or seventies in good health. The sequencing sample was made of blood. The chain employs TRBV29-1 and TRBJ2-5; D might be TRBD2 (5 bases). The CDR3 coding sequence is TGCAGCGTTGTGGGGTTCGGCGGGCGCCGGTACTTC. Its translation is CSVVGFGGRRYF.